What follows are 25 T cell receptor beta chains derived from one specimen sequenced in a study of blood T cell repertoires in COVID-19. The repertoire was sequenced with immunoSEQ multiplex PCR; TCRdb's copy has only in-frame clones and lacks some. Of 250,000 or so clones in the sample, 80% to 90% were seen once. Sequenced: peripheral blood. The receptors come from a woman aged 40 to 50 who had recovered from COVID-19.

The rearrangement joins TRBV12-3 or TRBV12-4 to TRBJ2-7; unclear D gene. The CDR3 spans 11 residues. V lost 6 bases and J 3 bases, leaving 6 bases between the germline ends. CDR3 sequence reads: CASSLGYEQYF. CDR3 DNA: TGTGCCAGCAGCCTCGGCTACGAGCAGTACTTC.

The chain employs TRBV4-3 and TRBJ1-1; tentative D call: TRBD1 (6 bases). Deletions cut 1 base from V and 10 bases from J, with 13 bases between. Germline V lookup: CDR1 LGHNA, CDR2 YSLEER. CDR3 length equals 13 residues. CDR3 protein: CASSQGQDLPAFF. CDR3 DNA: TGCGCCAGCAGCCAAGGACAGGATTTACCAGCTTTCTTT.

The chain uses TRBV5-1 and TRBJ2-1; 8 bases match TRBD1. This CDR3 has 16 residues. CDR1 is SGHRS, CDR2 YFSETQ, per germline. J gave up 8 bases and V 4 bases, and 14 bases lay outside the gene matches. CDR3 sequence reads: CASSGGDRGPIDEQFF. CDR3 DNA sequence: TGCGCCAGCAGCGGGGGTGACAGGGGTCCCATTGATGAGCAGTTCTTC.

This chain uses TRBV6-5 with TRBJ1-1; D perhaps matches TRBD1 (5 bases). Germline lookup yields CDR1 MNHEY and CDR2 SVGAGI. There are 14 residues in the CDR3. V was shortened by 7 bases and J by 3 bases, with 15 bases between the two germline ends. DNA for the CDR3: TGTGCCAGCAAGGGGAGGTTTGAGTACACTGAAGCTTTCTTT. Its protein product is CASKGRFEYTEAFF.

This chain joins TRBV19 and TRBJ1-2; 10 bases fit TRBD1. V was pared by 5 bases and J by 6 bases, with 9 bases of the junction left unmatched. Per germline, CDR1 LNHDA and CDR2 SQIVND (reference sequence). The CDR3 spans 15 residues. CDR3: CASSYPTGGEDGYTF. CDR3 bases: TGTGCCAGTAGTTACCCGACAGGGGGCGAGGATGGCTACACCTTC.

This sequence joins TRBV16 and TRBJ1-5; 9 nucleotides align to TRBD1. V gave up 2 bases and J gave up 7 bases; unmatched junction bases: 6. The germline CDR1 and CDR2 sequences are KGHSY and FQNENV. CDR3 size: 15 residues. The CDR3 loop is CASSQQGTGMQPQHF. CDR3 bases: TGTGCCAGCAGCCAACAAGGGACAGGGATGCAGCCCCAGCATTTT.

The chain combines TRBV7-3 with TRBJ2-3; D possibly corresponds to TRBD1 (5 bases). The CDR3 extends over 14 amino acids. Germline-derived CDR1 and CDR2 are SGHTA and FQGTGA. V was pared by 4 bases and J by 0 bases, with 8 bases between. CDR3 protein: CASSSSGSTDTQYF. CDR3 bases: TGTGCCAGCAGCTCATCAGGGAGCACAGATACGCAGTATTTT. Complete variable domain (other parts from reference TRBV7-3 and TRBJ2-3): GAGVSQTPSNKVTEKGKYVELRCDPISGHTALYWYRQSLGQGPEFLIYFQGTGAADDSGLPNDRFFAVRPEGSVSTLKIQRTERGDSAVYLCASSSSGSTDTQYFGPGTRLTVL.

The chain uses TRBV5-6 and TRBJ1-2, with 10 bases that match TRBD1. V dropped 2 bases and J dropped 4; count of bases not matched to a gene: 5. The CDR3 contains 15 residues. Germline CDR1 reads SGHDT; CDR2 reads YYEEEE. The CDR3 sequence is CASSFGTGASYGYTF. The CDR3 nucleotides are TGTGCCAGCAGCTTCGGGACAGGGGCCTCCTATGGCTACACCTTC. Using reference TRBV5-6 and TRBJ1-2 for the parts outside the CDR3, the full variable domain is DAGVTQSPTHLIKTRGQQVTLRCSPKSGHDTVSWYQQALGQGPQFIFQYYEEEERQRGNFPDRFSGHQFPNYSSELNVNALLLGDSALYLCASSFGTGASYGYTFGSGTRLTVV.

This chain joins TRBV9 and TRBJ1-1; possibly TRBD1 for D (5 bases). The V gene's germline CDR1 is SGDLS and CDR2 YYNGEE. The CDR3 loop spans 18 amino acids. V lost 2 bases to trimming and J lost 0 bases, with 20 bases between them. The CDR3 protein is CASSVDLGVRDLNTEAFF. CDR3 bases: TGTGCCAGCAGCGTCGATTTAGGGGTGAGAGACTTGAACACTGAAGCTTTCTTT.

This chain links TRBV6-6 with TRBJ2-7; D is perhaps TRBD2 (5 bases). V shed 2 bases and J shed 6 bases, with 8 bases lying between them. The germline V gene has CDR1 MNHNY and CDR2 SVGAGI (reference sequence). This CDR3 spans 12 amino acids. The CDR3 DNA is TGTGCCAGCAGTTACAGCGGCCCCGAGCAGTACTTC. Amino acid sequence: CASSYSGPEQYF.

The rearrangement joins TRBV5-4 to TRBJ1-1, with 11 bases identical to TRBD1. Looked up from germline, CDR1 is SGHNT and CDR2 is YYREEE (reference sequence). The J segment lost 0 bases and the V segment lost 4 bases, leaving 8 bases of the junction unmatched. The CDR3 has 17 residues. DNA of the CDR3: TGTGCCAGCAGCCTGGACAGGGGGCTGCCAATGAACACTGAAGCTTTCTTT. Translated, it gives CASSLDRGLPMNTEAFF.

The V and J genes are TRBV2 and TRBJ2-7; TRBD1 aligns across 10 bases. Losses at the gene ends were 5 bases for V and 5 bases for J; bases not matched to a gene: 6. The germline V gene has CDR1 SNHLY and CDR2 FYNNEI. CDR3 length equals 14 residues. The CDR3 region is CASSSGTGADEQYF. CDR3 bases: TGTGCCAGCAGTTCCGGGACAGGGGCCGACGAGCAGTACTTC.

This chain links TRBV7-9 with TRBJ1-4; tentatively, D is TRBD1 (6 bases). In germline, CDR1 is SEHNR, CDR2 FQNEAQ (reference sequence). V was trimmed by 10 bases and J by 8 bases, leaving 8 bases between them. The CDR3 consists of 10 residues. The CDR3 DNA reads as TGTGCCACGAGGGGGGAAAAACTGTTTTTT. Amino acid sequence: CATRGEKLFF.

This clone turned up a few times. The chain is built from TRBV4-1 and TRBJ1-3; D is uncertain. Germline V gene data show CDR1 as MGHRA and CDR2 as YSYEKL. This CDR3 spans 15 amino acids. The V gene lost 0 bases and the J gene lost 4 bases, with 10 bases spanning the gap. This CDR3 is CASSQDPGLGNTIYF. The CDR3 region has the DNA TGCGCCAGCAGCCAAGATCCGGGGTTGGGAAACACCATATATTTT.

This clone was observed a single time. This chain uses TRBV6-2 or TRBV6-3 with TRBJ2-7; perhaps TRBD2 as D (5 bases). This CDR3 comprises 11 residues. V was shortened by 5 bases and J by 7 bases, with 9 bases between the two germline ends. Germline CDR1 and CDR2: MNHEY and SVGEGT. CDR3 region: CASSPTGEQYF. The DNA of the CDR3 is TGTGCCAGCAGTCCCACGGGGGAGCAGTACTTC.

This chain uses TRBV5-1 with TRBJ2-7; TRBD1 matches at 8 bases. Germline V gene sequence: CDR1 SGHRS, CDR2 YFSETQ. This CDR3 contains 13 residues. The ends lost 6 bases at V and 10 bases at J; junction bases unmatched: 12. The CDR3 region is CASTLVGTGGQYF. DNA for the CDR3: TGCGCCAGCACCCTTGTCGGGACAGGAGGACAGTACTTC. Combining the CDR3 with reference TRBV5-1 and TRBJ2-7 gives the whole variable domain KAGVTQTPRYLIKTRGQQVTLSCSPISGHRSVSWYQQTPGQGLQFLFEYFSETQRNKGNFPGRFSGRQFSNSRSEMNVSTLELGDSALYLCASTLVGTGGQYFGPGTRLTVT.

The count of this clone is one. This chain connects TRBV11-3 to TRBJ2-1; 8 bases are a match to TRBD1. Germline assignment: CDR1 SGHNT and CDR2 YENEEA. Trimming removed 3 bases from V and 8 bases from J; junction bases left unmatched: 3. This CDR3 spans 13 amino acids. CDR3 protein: CASSLTGDDEQFF. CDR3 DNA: TGTGCCAGCAGCTTGACAGGGGACGATGAGCAGTTCTTC.

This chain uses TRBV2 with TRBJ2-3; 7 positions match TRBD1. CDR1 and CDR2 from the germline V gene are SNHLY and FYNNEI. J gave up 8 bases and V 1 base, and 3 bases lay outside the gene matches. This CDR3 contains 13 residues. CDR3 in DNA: TGTGCCAGCAGTGAAGAGACAGGGAGTACGCAGTATTTT. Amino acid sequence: CASSEETGSTQYF.

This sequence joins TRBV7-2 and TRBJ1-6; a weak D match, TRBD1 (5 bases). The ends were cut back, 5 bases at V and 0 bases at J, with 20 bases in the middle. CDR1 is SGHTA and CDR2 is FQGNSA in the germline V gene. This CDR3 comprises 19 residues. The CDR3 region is CASSLRGREVGSYNSPLHF. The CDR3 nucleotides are TGTGCCAGCAGCCTCCGGGGACGGGAGGTAGGCTCCTATAATTCACCCCTCCACTTT.

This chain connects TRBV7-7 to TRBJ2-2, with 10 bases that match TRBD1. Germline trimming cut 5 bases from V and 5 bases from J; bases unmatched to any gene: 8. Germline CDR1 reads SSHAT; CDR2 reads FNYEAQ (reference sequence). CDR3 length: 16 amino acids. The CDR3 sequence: CASSPTGGYTTGELFF. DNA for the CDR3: TGTGCCAGCAGCCCGACAGGGGGCTACACTACCGGGGAGCTGTTTTTT.

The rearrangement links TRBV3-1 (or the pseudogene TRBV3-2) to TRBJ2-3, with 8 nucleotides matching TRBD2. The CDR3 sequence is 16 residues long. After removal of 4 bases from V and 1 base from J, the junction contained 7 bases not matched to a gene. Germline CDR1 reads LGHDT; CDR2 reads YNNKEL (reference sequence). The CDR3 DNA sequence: TGTGCCAGCAGCCGCTTCCTAGCGGGTCGCACAGATACGCAGTATTTT. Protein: CASSRFLAGRTDTQYF.

CDR3 DNA: TGTGCCAGCAGCGTTAGACTAGCGGGGGGGTACAATGAGCAGTTCTTC. It is translated as CASSVRLAGGYNEQFF. The chain joins TRBV11-2 to TRBJ2-1; the match to TRBD2 covers 14 bases. V was clipped by 5 bases and J by 4 bases; unmatched bases: 4. This CDR3 contains 16 residues. Germline V gene data show CDR1 as SGHAT and CDR2 as FQNNGV. Full variable domain (outside the CDR3, taken from reference TRBV11-2 and TRBJ2-1): EAGVAQSPRYKIIEKRQSVAFWCNPISGHATLYWYQQILGQGPKLLIQFQNNGVVDDSQLPKDRFSAERLKGVDSTLKIQPAKLEDSAVYLCASSVRLAGGYNEQFFGPGTRLTVL.

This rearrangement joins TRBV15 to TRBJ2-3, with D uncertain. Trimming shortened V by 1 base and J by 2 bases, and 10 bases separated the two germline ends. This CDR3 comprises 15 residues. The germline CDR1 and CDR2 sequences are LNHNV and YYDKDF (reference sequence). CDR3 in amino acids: CATSRARNPTDTQYF. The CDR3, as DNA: TGTGCCACCAGCAGAGCCCGTAATCCCACAGATACGCAGTATTTT.

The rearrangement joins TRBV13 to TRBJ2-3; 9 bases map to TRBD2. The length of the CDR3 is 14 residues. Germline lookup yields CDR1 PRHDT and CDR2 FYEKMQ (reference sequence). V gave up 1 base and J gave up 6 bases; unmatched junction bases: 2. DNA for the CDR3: TGTGCCAGCAGCTTAGCTAGCGGGGTCGATACGCAGTATTTT. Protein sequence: CASSLASGVDTQYF.

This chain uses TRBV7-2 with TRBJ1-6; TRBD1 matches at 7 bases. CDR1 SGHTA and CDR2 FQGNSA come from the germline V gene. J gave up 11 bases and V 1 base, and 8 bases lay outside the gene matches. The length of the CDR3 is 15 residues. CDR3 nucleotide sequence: TGTGCCAGCAGCTTAGGGACAGGATTCCGAGCACCCCTCCACTTT. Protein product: CASSLGTGFRAPLHF.